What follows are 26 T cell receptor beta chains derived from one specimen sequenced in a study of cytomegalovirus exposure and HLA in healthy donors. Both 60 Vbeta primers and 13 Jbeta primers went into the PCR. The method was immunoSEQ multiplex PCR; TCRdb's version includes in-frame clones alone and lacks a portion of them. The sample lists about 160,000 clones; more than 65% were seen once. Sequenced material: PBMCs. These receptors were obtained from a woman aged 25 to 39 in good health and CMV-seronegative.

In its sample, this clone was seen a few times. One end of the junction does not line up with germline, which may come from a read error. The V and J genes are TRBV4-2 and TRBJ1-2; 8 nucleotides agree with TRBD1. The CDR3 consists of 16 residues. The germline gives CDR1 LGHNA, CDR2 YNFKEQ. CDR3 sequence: CASSPGTGGSNYGYPF. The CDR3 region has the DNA TGTGCCAGCAGCCCCGGTACAGGGGGTTCTAACTATGGCTACCCCTTC.

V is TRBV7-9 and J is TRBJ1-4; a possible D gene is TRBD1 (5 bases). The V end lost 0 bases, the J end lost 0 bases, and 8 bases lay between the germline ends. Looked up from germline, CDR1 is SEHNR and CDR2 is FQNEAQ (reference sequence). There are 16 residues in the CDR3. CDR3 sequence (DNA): TGTGCCAGCAGCTTAGCGGGGGGGACAACTAATGAAAAACTGTTTTTT. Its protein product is CASSLAGGTTNEKLFF.

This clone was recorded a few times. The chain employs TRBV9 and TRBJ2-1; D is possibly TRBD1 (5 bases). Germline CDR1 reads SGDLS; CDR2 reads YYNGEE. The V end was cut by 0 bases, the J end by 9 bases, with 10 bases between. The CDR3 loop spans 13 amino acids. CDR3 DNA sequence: TGTGCCAGCAGCGTAGAGGGGTGGAGTGAGCAGTTCTTC. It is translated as CASSVEGWSEQFF.

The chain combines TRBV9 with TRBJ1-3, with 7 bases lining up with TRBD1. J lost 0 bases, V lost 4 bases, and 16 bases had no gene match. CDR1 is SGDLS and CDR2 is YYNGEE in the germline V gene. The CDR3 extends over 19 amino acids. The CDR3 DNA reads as TGTGCCAGCAGCTCATACTCCGGGACAGCTATCTTCTCTGGAAACACCATATATTTT. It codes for CASSSYSGTAIFSGNTIYF.

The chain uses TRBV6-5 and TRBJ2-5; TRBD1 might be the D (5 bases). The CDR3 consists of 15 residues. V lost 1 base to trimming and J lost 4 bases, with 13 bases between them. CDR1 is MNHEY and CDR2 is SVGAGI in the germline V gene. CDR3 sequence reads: CASSYYLTALETQYF. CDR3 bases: TGTGCCAGCAGTTACTACCTGACAGCCTTAGAGACCCAGTACTTC.

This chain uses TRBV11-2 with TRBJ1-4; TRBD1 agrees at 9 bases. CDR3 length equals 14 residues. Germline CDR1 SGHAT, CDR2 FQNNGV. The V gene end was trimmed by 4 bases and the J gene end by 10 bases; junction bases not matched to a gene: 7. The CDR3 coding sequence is TGTGCCAGCAGCTCAGTACAGGGGGCCGGAAAACTGTTTTTT. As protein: CASSSVQGAGKLFF.

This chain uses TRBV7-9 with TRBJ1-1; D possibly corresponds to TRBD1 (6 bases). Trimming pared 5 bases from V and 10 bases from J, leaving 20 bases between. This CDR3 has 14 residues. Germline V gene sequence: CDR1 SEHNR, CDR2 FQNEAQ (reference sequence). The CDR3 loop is CASSGGGRGGRAFF. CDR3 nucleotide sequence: TGTGCCAGCAGCGGGGGAGGGAGGGGGGGGAGAGCTTTCTTT.

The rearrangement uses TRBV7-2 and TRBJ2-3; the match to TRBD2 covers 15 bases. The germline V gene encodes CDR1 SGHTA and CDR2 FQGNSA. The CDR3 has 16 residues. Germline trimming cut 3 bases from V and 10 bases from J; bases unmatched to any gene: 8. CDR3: CASSFNKGLAGGPQYF. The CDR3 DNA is TGTGCCAGCAGCTTCAATAAGGGACTAGCGGGGGGCCCGCAGTATTTT.

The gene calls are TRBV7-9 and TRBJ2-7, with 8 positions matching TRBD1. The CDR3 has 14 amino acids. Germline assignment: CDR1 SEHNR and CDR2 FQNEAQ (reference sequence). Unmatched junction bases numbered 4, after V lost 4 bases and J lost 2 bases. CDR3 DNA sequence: TGTGCCAGCAGCTCCGGGACAGGAACCTACGAGCAGTACTTC. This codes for CASSSGTGTYEQYF.

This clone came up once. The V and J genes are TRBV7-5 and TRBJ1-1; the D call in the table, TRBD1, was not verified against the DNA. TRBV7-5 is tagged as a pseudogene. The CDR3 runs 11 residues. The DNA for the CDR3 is TGTGTCAGACCCTTAGGCAGGGAAGCTTTCTTT. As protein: CVRPLGREAFF.

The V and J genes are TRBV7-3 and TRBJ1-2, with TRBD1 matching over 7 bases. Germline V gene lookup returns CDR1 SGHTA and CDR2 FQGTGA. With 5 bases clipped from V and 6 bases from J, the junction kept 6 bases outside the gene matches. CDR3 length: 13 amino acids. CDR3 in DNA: TGTGCCAGCAGCAAAGGGGGCAGACATGGCTACACCTTC. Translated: CASSKGGRHGYTF.

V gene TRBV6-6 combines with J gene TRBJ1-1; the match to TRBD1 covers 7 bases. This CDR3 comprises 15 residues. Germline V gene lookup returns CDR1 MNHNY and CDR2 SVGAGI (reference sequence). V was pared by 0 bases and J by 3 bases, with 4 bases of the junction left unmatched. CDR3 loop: CASSYSPRGDTEAFF. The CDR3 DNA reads TGTGCCAGCAGTTACTCGCCCAGGGGGGACACTGAAGCTTTCTTT.

The CDR3 protein is CASNLGLLNTEAFF. CDR3 coding DNA: TGTGCCAGTAACCTGGGACTTTTGAACACTGAAGCTTTCTTT. The rearrangement links TRBV19 to TRBJ1-1; the D gene is possibly TRBD1 (5 bases). Per germline, CDR1 LNHDA and CDR2 SQIVND (reference sequence). Deletions cut 7 bases from V and 0 bases from J, with 12 bases between. The length of the CDR3 is 14 residues.

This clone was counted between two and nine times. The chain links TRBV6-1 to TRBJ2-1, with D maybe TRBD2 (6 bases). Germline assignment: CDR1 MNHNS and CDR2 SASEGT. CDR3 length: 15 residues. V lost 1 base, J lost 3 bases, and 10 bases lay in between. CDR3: CASSEDRGSYNEQFF. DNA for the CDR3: TGTGCCAGCAGTGAAGATCGGGGGAGCTACAATGAGCAGTTCTTC.

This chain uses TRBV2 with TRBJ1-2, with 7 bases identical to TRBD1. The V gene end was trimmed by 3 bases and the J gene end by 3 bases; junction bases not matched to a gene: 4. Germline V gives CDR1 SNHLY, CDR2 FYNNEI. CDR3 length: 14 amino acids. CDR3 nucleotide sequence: TGTGCCAGCAGTGATTCGACAGGGCACTATGGCTACACCTTC. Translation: CASSDSTGHYGYTF.

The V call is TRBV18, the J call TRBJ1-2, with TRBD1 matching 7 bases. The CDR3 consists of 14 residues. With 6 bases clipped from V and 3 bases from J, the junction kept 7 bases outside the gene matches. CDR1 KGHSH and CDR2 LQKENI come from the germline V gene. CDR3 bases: TGTGCCAGCTCTCTGACAGGGATGGACTATGGCTACACCTTC. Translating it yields CASSLTGMDYGYTF.

The chain's CDR3 is CASSSGQGIQPQHF. The CDR3 nucleotides read TGTGCCAGCAGTTCGGGACAGGGAATTCAGCCCCAGCATTTT. The V and J genes are TRBV2 and TRBJ1-5; 9 nucleotides align to TRBD1. Germline V lookup: CDR1 SNHLY, CDR2 FYNNEI. The CDR3 consists of 14 residues. The J segment lost 6 bases and the V segment lost 5 bases, leaving 5 bases of the junction unmatched.

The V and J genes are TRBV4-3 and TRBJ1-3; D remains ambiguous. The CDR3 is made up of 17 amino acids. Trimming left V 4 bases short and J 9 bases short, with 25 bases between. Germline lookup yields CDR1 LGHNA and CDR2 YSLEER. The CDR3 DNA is TGCGCCAGCAGCCCCACCACCTGGGCAGGTCTAGGGAGCACCATATATTTT. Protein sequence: CASSPTTWAGLGSTIYF.

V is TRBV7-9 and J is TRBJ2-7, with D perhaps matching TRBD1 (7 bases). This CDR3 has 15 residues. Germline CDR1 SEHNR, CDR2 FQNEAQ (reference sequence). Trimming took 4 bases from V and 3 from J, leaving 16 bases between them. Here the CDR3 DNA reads TGTGCCAGCAGCTGGGCGGAGGGGGCGGGCTACGAGCAGTACTTC. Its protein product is CASSWAEGAGYEQYF.

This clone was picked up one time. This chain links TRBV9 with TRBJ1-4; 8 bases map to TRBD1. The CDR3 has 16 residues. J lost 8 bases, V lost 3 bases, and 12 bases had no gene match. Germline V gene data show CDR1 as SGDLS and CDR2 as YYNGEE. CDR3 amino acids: CASSAGQGRLSEKLFF. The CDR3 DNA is TGTGCCAGCAGCGCTGGACAGGGACGGTTATCCGAAAAACTGTTTTTT.

CDR3 region: CASSYGAGGNYEQYF. The CDR3 DNA follows: TGTGCCAGCAGTTACGGGGCGGGGGGGAACTACGAGCAGTACTTC. The chain uses TRBV6-6 and TRBJ2-7, with 9 bases lining up with TRBD2. V lost 2 bases and J lost 3; bases outside the gene matches: 5. The CDR3 totals 15 residues. Per the germline V gene, CDR1 is MNHNY and CDR2 is SVGAGI (reference sequence).

This chain's CDR3 is CASSSRSGNTEAFF. The CDR3 bases are TGCGCCAGCAGCTCAAGGTCAGGGAACACTGAAGCTTTCTTT. The genes are TRBV4-1 and TRBJ1-1; no clear D. The CDR3 consists of 14 residues. Germline CDR1 is MGHRA and CDR2 is YSYEKL. The V end was cut by 5 bases, the J end by 1 base, with 11 bases between.

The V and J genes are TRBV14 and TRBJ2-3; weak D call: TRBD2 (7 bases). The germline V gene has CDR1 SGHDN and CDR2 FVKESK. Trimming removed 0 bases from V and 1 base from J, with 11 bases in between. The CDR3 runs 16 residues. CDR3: CASSQDRGAGTDTQYF. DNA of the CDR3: TGTGCCAGCAGCCAAGATCGGGGGGCCGGCACAGATACGCAGTATTTT.

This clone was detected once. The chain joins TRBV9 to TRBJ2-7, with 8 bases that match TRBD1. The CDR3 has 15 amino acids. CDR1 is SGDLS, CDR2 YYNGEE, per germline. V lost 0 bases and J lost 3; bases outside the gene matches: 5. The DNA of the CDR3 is TGTGCCAGCAGCGTAGCCCCGACAGGGGTCTACGAGCAGTACTTC. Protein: CASSVAPTGVYEQYF.

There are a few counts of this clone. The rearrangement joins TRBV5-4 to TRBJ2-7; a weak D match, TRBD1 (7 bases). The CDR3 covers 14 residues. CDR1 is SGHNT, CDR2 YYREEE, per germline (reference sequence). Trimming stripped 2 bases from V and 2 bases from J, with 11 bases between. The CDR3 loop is CASSFRGTAYEQYF. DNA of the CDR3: TGTGCCAGCAGCTTCCGCGGGACAGCCTACGAGCAGTACTTC.

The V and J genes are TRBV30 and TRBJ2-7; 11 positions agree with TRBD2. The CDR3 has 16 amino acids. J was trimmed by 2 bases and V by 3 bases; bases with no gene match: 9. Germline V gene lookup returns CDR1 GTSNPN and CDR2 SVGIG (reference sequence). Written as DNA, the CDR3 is TGTGCCTGGAGGGGGAATCGACTAGCGGGGACCTACGAGCAGTACTTC. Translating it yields CAWRGNRLAGTYEQYF. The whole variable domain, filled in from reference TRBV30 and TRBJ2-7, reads SQTIHQWPATLVQPVGSPLSLECTVEGTSNPNLYWYRQAAGRGLQLLFYSVGIGQISSEVPQNLSASRPQDRQFILSSKKLLLSDSGFYLCAWRGNRLAGTYEQYFGPGTRLTVT.